This T cell receptor (beta chain) is from a study of early stage breast cancer tumors. About this clone itself: Antigen unknown.

Germline assignment: CDR1 MRHNA and CDR2 SNTAGT. The CDR3 loop spans 16 amino acids. Trimming cost V 2 bases and J 1 base, with 15 bases left between them. Repertoires were generated with immunoSEQ multiplex PCR, while TCRdb's copy carries only in-frame clones and drops some. Of tens of thousands of clones in the sample, just under 85% were seen once. Notes on the study in general: Tumors had roughly 2.4-fold higher T cell density and higher clonality than adjacent normal breast tissue. Commonly generated sequences made up most enriched TCRB sequences shared between patients. Comparing each tissue with blood distinguished tumor from normal in about 85% of the 16 patients.

Sequencing was performed on blood. The sequence was collected from a person in their fifties with breast cancer. The chain combines TRBV6-4 with TRBJ2-7; TRBD2 might be the D (6 bases). The CDR3 here is CASSDPSDYKSYEQYF. The CDR3 coding sequence is TGTGCCAGCAGTGACCCCTCGGACTATAAATCCTACGAGCAGTACTTC.